This paragraph reports one T cell receptor (beta chain). V dropped 0 bases and J dropped 3 bases, with 9 bases sitting between them. The germline gives CDR1 MGHRA, CDR2 YSYEKL. The CDR3 length is 15 residues. The data derive from a study of blood T cell repertoires in COVID-19. For the study at large: The United States, Italy and Spain provided the acute and convalescent COVID-19 samples.

Assay: immunoSEQ multiplex PCR; the TCRdb copy retains only in-frame clones and omits some. The data hold about 190,000 clones, with about 90% observed a single time. This clonotype was obtained from a man aged 45-60 years with acute or convalescent COVID-19. The chain combines TRBV4-1 with TRBJ1-3, with D uncertain. The sequenced sample was peripheral blood. Here the CDR3 reads CASSQDRGRGNTIYF. Written as DNA, the CDR3 is TGCGCCAGCAGCCAAGATCGGGGTCGTGGAAACACCATATATTTT.